The entry that follows covers one T cell receptor beta chain sequence. The repertoire was sequenced with immunoSEQ multiplex PCR; TCRdb's copy has only in-frame clones and lacks some. Found here are roughly 310,000 clones, roughly 90% of them singletons; the top ten hold approximately 4%. The data were obtained in a study of blood T cell repertoires in COVID-19. CDR1 is MDHEN, CDR2 SYDVKM, per germline. CDR3 size: 16 residues. The V and J ends lost 4 bases and 9 bases respectively, with 22 bases between them. V and J are TRBV28 and TRBJ2-1; TRBD1 is a possible D gene (6 bases). This sequence originates from a woman aged 50 to 60 with active or convalescent COVID-19. Sequences were obtained from peripheral blood. DNA of the CDR3: TGTGCCAGCAGTTCCCTTTACAGAGGGGGATTCGGTGAGCAGTTCTTC. This gives the protein CASSSLYRGGFGEQFF.